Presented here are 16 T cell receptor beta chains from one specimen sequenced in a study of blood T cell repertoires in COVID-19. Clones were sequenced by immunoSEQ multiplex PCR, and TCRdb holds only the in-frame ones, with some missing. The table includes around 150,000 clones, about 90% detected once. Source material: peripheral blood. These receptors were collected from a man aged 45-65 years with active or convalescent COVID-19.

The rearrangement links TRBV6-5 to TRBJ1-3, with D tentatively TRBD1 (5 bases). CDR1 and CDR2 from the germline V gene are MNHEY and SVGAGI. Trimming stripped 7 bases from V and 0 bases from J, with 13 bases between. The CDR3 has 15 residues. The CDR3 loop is CASTRSGISGNTIYF. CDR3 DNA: TGTGCCAGCACCCGATCAGGGATCTCTGGAAACACCATATATTTT.

CDR3 loop: CASRDQGGPRTQYF. In DNA form, the CDR3 reads TGTGCCAGTAGAGACCAAGGAGGCCCTAGGACCCAGTACTTC. The chain joins TRBV19 to TRBJ2-5, with D possibly matching TRBD2 (5 bases). The V gene lost 6 bases and the J gene lost 7 bases, with 18 bases spanning the gap. There are 14 residues in the CDR3. Germline lookup yields CDR1 LNHDA and CDR2 SQIVND (reference sequence). Based on the CDR3 plus reference TRBV19 and TRBJ2-5, the full variable domain is DGGITQSPKYLFRKEGQNVTLSCEQNLNHDAMYWYRQDPGQGLRLIYYSQIVNDFQKGDIAEGYSVSREKKESFPLTVTSAQKNPTAFYLCASRDQGGPRTQYFGPGTRLLVL.

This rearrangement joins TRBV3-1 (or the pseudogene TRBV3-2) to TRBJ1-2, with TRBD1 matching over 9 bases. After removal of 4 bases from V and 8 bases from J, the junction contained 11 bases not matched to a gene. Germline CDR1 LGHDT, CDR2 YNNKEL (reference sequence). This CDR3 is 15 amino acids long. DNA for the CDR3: TGTGCCAGCAGCCCTTGGGACAGGGAAACGGGGGGCTACACCTTC. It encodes CASSPWDRETGGYTF.

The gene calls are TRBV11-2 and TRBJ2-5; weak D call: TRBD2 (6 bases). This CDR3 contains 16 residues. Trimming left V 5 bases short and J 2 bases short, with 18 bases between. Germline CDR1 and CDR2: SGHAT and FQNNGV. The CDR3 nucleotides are TGTGCCAGCAGCGGCCAAACCCTAGCGTCGCAAGAGACCCAGTACTTC. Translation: CASSGQTLASQETQYF.

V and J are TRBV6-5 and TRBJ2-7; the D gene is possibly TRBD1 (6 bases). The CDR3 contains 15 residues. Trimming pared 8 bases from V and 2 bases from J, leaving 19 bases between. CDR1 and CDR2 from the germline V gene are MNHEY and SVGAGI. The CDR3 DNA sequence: TGTGCCAGCTCCCGTGGGGGACAAGGGACCTACGAGCAGTACTTC. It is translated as CASSRGGQGTYEQYF.

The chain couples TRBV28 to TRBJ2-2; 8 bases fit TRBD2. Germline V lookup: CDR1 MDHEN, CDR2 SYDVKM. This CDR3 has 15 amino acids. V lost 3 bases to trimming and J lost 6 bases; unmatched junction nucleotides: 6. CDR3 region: CASSLGLGWAGELFF. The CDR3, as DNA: TGTGCCAGCAGTTTGGGACTAGGATGGGCCGGGGAGCTGTTTTTT.

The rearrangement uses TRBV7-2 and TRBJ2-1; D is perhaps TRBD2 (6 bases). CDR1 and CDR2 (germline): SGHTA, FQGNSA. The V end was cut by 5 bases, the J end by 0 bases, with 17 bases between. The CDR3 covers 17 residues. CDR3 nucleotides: TGTGCCAGCAGCCTCCGTGTTAGCGGCAGCTCCTACAATGAGCAGTTCTTC. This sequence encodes CASSLRVSGSSYNEQFF. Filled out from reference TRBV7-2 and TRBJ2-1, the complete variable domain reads GAGVSQSPSNKVTEKGKDVELRCDPISGHTALYWYRQSLGQGLEFLIYFQGNSAPDKSGLPSDRFSAERTGGSVSTLTIQRTQQEDSAVYLCASSLRVSGSSYNEQFFGPGTRLTVL.

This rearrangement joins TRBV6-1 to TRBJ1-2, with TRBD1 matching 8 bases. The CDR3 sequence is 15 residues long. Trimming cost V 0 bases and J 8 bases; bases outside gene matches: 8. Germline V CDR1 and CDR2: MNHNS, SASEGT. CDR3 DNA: TGTGCCAGCAGTGAAGCTGGGACAGGCAATCTAGGCTACACCTTC. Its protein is CASSEAGTGNLGYTF.

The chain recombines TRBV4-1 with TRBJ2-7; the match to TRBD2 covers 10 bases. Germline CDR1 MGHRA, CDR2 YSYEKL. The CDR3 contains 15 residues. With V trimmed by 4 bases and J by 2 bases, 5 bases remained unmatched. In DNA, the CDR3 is TGCGCCAGCAGCCGTGTAGCGGGGGGCACCTACGAGCAGTACTTC. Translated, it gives CASSRVAGGTYEQYF.

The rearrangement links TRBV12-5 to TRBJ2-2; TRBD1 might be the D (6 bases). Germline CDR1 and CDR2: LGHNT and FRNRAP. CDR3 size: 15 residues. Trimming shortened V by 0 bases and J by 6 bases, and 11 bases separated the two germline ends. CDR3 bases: TGTGCTAGTGGTTTGGTTGTATCAGGGGCCGGGGAGCTGTTTTTT. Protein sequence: CASGLVVSGAGELFF. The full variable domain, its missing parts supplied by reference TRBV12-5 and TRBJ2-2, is DARVTQTPRHKVTEMGQEVTMRCQPILGHNTVFWYRQTMMQGLELLAYFRNRAPLDDSGMPKDRFSAEMPDATLATLKIQPSEPRDSAVYFCASGLVVSGAGELFFGEGSRLTVL.

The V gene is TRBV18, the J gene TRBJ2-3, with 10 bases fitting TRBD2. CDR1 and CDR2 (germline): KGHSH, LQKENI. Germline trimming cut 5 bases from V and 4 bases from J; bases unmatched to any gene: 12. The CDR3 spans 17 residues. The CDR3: CASSSAAGGHRADTQYF. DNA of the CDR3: TGTGCCAGCTCAAGCGCAGCGGGAGGGCATCGGGCAGATACGCAGTATTTT.

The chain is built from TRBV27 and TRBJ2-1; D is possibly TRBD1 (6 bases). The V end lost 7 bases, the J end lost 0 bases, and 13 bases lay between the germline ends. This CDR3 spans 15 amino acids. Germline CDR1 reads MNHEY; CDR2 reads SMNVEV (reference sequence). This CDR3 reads CASNRVGTSYNEQFF. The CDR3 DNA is TGTGCCAGCAACAGGGTCGGGACCTCCTACAATGAGCAGTTCTTC.

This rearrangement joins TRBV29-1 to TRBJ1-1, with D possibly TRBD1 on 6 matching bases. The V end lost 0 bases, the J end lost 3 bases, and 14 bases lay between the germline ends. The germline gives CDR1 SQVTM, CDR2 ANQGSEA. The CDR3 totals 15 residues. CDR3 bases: TGCAGCGTTGAAGATCCGACAGGTCGTGACACTGAAGCTTTCTTT. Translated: CSVEDPTGRDTEAFF. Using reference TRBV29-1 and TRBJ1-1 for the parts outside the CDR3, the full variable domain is SAVISQKPSRDICQRGTSLTIQCQVDSQVTMMFWYRQQPGQSLTLIATANQGSEATYESGFVIDKFPISRPNLTFSTLTVSNMSPEDSSIYLCSVEDPTGRDTEAFFGQGTRLTVV.

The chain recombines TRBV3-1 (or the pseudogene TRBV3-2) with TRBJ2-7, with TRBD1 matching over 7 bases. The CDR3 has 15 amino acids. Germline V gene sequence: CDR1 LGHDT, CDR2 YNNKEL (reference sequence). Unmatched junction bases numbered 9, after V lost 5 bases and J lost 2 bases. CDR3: CASSLRQGRPYEQYF. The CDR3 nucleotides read TGTGCCAGCAGCTTGAGACAGGGACGGCCCTACGAGCAGTACTTC.

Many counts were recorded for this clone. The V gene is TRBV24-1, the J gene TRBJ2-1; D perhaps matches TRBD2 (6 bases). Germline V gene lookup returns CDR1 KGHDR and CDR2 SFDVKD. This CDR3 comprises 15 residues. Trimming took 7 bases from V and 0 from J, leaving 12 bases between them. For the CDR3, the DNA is TGTGCCACCAGCATTGGTAGCGGCTCCTACAATGAGCAGTTCTTC. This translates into CATSIGSGSYNEQFF.

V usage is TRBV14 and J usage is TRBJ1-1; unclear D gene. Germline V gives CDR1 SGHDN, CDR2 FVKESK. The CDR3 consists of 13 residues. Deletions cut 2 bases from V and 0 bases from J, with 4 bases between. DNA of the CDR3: TGTGCCAGCAGCCAAACGGTGAACACTGAAGCTTTCTTT. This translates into CASSQTVNTEAFF.